This T cell receptor (beta chain) was sequenced in a study of shared clonotypes between healthy human individuals. TCRdb keeps only in-frame clones here, not all; method: immunoSEQ multiplex PCR. The sample yields 550,000 to 700,000 clones, less than 80% seen once. Every contributor of samples was a Caucasian grown-up residing in Nashville, Tennessee. With 3 bases removed from V and 3 bases from J, the gap between germline ends came to 18 bases. Germline loops: CDR1 SEHNR, CDR2 FQNEAQ (reference sequence). The CDR3 loop spans 16 amino acids. Sequences were obtained from memory CD4+ T cells sorted from blood. Subset noted: CD45RA-negative fraction. The V call is TRBV7-9, the J call TRBJ2-7; D may be TRBD1 (5 bases). The receptor comes from a woman younger than 45 in good health. In DNA form, the CDR3 reads TGTGCCAGCAGCTTTGGGTCTTCGGCAGGGCGCTACGAGCAGTACTTC. Protein: CASSFGSSAGRYEQYF.